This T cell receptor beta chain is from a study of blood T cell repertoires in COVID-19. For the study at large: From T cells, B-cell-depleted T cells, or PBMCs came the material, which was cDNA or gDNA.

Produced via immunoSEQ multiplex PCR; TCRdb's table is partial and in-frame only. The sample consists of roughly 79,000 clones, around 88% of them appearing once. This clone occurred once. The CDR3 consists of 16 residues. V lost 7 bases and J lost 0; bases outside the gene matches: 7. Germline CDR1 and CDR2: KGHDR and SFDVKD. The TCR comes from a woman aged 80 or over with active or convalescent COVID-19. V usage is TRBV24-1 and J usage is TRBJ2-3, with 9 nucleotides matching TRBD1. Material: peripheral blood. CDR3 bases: TGTGCCACCAGGACGGGGACAGGGTCTAGCACAGATACGCAGTATTTT. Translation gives CATRTGTGSSTDTQYF.